Below are 14 T cell receptor beta chains sequenced from a single sample in a study of breast tumors, draining lymph nodes, adjacent tissues (dated by TCRdb to about 2016). Lymph node samples were obtained from the axillary draining lymph nodes of breast cancer patients. The library was built by means of multiplex PCR. TCRdb lists the instrument as Illumina HiSeq 2000. Clones were called with MiXCR by TCRdb after fastp trimmed the public reads at Q25, and only in-frame beta chains were retained. All rows with the same CDR3 protein become a single entry with the most common DNA and genes. This sample comprises 150,000 to 200,000 distinct CDR3 sequences, approximately 33% of them detected only once. Around 4% of the sample lies in the top ten. The specimen sequenced was axillary lymph node tissue. The receptors here all came from a female donor with breast cancer. Some clones in this sample may be carry-over from other donors' samples.

This clonotype showed up many times. The chain recombines TRBV14 with TRBJ1-2, with D unclear. V dropped 5 bases and J dropped 0 bases, with 10 bases sitting between them. The CDR3 loop spans 14 amino acids. Germline V gives CDR1 SGHDN, CDR2 FVKESK. CDR3 coding DNA: TGTGCCAGCAGCTTGGACTCGCCTAACTATGGCTACACCTTC. Translated: CASSLDSPNYGYTF.

This clonotype appeared many times. V and J are TRBV12-3 or TRBV12-4 and TRBJ1-6, with TRBD1 as a possible D gene (5 bases). Deletions cut 4 bases from V and 10 bases from J, with 17 bases between. The CDR3 has 15 amino acids. CDR3 loop: CASSWGGLGQSPLHF. The CDR3 coding sequence is TGTGCCAGCAGTTGGGGAGGGTTGGGGCAGTCACCCCTCCACTTT.

This clonotype was recorded at least ten times. The J gene is TRBJ2-2, the V gene TRBV29-1; no clear D gene. Per the germline V gene, CDR1 is SQVTM and CDR2 is ANQGSEA. The CDR3 consists of 14 residues. Trimming took off 7 bases at V and 4 bases at J, with 16 bases between the two ends. This CDR3 is CSALDVIGTGELFF. For the CDR3, the DNA is TGCAGCGCCCTGGACGTGATCGGCACCGGGGAGCTGTTTTTT.

This clonotype was counted a few times. This may be a read error, as it is one base from a much larger clone. J is TRBJ1-5 and V is TRBV6-1, with TRBD1 matching over 8 bases. The CDR3 contains 15 residues. CDR1 is MNHNS, CDR2 SASEGT, per germline. The V and J ends lost 5 bases and 3 bases, in that order; junction bases with no gene match: 6. The CDR3 DNA reads as TGTGCCAGCAGTCAATACAGGGGGATCAATCAGCCCCAGCATTTT. It translates to CASSQYRGINQPQHF.

This clonotype was found many times. The rearrangement joins TRBV20-1 to TRBJ2-3; tentatively, D is TRBD2 (6 bases). Germline loops: CDR1 DFQATT, CDR2 SNEGSKA (reference sequence). This CDR3 has 13 residues. Between the trimmed V and J ends, which lost 0 bases and 6 bases, there was a span of 10 bases. The CDR3 region has the DNA TGCAGTGCTAGAGATCCCCTAGCGGATACGCAGTATTTT. This sequence encodes CSARDPLADTQYF.

On this clonotype: A much larger clonotype is one base distant, so this may be a read error. This rearrangement joins TRBV18 to TRBJ2-7, with D perhaps matching TRBD2 (5 bases). The closer fit of TRBJ2-1 to the DNA end suggests the J call may be wrong. The CDR3 runs to 14 residues. Germline V gene sequence: CDR1 KGHSH, CDR2 LQKENI. The CDR3 DNA follows: TGTACCAGCTCACCAGGCGGGTCCTCCTACGAGCAGTTCTTC. This sequence encodes CTSSPGGSSYEQFF.

The table lists this clonotype with a few counts. The rearrangement uses TRBV6-2 or TRBV6-3 and TRBJ2-1, with D perhaps TRBD2 (7 bases). V was shortened by 4 bases and J by 5 bases, with 12 bases between the two germline ends. Germline values: CDR1 MNHEY, CDR2 SVGEGT. The CDR3 runs to 14 residues. CDR3 DNA sequence: TGTGCCAGCAGTTTCCGGGGGGCTGACAATGAGCAGTTCTTC. This codes for CASSFRGADNEQFF.

This clonotype was picked up many times. The chain is built from TRBV10-3 and TRBJ2-7; D perhaps matches TRBD1 (9 bases). The CDR3 spans 15 residues. CDR1 and CDR2 (germline): ENHRY, SYGVKD. Trimming cost V 4 bases and J 5 bases, with 18 bases left between them. The CDR3 loop is CAISGNSGTGNEQYF. CDR3 nucleotides: TGTGCCATCAGTGGTAATAGCGGGACAGGGAACGAGCAGTACTTC.

This clonotype was seen many times. The CDR3 here is CAISDGNPGGKLFF. CDR3 DNA sequence: TGTGCCATCAGTGACGGGAACCCCGGGGGAAAACTGTTTTTT. The rearrangement uses TRBV10-3 and TRBJ1-4, with a tentative D call TRBD1 (5 bases). Trimming cost V 3 bases and J 10 bases, with 15 bases left between them. The CDR3 loop spans 14 amino acids. CDR1 ENHRY and CDR2 SYGVKD come from the germline V gene.

This clonotype was seen many times. The junction does not match germline at one end; this may be a read error. This chain uses TRBV6-5 with TRBJ2-7; 9 bases line up with TRBD1. This CDR3 has 15 amino acids. The germline V gene has CDR1 MNHEY and CDR2 SVGAGI. CDR3 DNA: TGTGCCAGCAGTCACTCAGGGACAGGGAGGTACGAGCAGTACTTC. It is translated as CASSHSGTGRYEQYF.

The sample holds many counts of this clonotype. The V gene is TRBV30, the J gene TRBJ2-3; 12 positions agree with TRBD1. Germline CDR1 GTSNPN, CDR2 SVGIG (reference sequence). Germline trimming cut 2 bases from V and 6 bases from J; bases unmatched to any gene: 9. This CDR3 is built from 16 residues. The CDR3 DNA reads TGTGCCTGGAGTCCACGGGACAGGGGGCAGAGGGATACGCAGTATTTT. This encodes CAWSPRDRGQRDTQYF.

V usage is TRBV11-2 and J usage is TRBJ1-6; no clear D gene. The germline gives CDR1 SGHAT, CDR2 FQNNGV. Deletions cut 1 base from V and 9 bases from J, with 19 bases between. The CDR3 length is 17 residues. CDR3 region: CASSLVREIMTTSPLHF. CDR3 DNA sequence: TGTGCCAGCAGCTTAGTGAGGGAGATTATGACAACTTCACCCCTCCACTTT.

The rearrangement joins TRBV12-3 or TRBV12-4 to TRBJ2-2; TRBD1 matches 8 bases. This CDR3 is 15 amino acids long. Losses at the gene ends were 4 bases for V and 7 bases for J; bases not matched to a gene: 8. CDR3 coding DNA: TGTGCCAGCAGTTGGAGGACAGGGAGAAACGGGGAGCTGTTTTTT. Protein sequence: CASSWRTGRNGELFF.

This clonotype was recorded at least ten times. The rearrangement uses TRBV7-9 and TRBJ2-5, with TRBD2 identical over 11 bases. The CDR3 is made up of 15 amino acids. The germline CDR1 and CDR2 sequences are SEHNR and FQNEAQ (reference sequence). The V segment lost 3 bases and the J segment 2 bases; nucleotides outside the gene matches: 2. The CDR3 DNA follows: TGTGCCAGCAGCTTGACTAGCGGGGAACAAGAGACCCAGTACTTC. Its protein product is CASSLTSGEQETQYF.